This TCR beta chain was recorded in a study of blood T cell repertoires in COVID-19. This CDR3 has 15 amino acids. Germline CDR1 SGHRS, CDR2 YFSETQ. Trimming took 5 bases from V and 0 from J; bases not matched to a gene: 8. TCRdb keeps only in-frame clones here, not all; method: immunoSEQ multiplex PCR. The sample holds some 300,000 clones; around 91% are singletons and the top ten take under 1.1%. The TCR originated in a middle-aged woman with COVID-19, enrolled during active disease. The V and J genes are TRBV5-1 and TRBJ2-7; 7 nucleotides agree with TRBD2. Sample: peripheral blood. The CDR3 here is CASRTERGTSYEQYF. The DNA for the CDR3 is TGCGCCAGCAGAACTGAGCGGGGCACCTCCTACGAGCAGTACTTC.